The 14 T cell receptor beta chains given below trace back to one sample, sequenced in a study of blood T cell repertoires in COVID-19. The assay was immunoSEQ multiplex PCR, and TCRdb's table has in-frame clones only and misses some. The table includes roughly 290,000 clones, around 90% detected once. Material: PBMCs or T cells enriched from blood (not recorded which). These receptors were collected from a woman between 40 and 50 years old who had recovered from COVID-19.

CDR3 sequence reads: CASSLQGARAKNIQYF. DNA of the CDR3: TGTGCCAGCAGCCTACAGGGGGCTCGAGCCAAAAACATTCAGTACTTC. The chain employs TRBV2 and TRBJ2-4; 9 bases are shared with TRBD1. This CDR3 has 16 amino acids. CDR1 is SNHLY, CDR2 FYNNEI, per germline. The J segment lost 0 bases and the V segment lost 6 bases, leaving 6 bases of the junction unmatched.

This clone was counted only a few times. The CDR3 here is CASSLNRDSEQFF. In DNA, the CDR3 is TGTGCCAGCAGCCTCAACAGGGATTCCGAGCAGTTCTTC. The chain links TRBV7-3 to TRBJ2-1, with D possibly TRBD1 on 6 matching bases. The V end lost 5 bases, the J end lost 10 bases, and 15 bases lay between the germline ends. The CDR3 is 13 residues long. Germline CDR1 SGHTA, CDR2 FQGTGA.

This chain joins TRBV18 and TRBJ1-2; the match to TRBD1 covers 8 bases. CDR1 and CDR2 (germline): KGHSH, LQKENI. The CDR3 is made up of 16 amino acids. Unmatched junction bases numbered 5, after V lost 2 bases and J lost 0 bases. The CDR3 protein is CASSPRTDRANYGYTF. As DNA, the CDR3 is TGTGCCAGCTCACCAAGGACGGACAGGGCTAACTATGGCTACACCTTC.

The CDR3 protein is CASSPGQGRYEQYF. CDR3 bases: TGTGCCAGCAGCCCGGGACAGGGAAGGTACGAGCAGTACTTC. The rearrangement uses TRBV7-2 and TRBJ2-7; the match to TRBD1 covers 9 bases. In germline, CDR1 is SGHTA, CDR2 FQGNSA. The CDR3 extends over 14 amino acids. The V segment lost 5 bases and the J segment 4 bases; nucleotides outside the gene matches: 6.

The genes are TRBV19 and TRBJ2-3; the D gene is possibly TRBD2 (6 bases). Germline V CDR1 and CDR2: LNHDA, SQIVND (reference sequence). V lost 1 base, J lost 5 bases, and 22 bases lay in between. The CDR3 contains 18 residues. CDR3 sequence (DNA): TGTGCCAGTAGTATAGCTCGTAGGGATCGGGAGTTCAGAGATACGCAGTATTTT. Translation: CASSIARRDREFRDTQYF.

V and J are TRBV7-6 and TRBJ1-2; 12 bases agree with TRBD1. CDR3 length: 16 residues. After removal of 4 bases from V and 7 bases from J, the junction contained 10 bases not matched to a gene. Germline values: CDR1 SGHVS, CDR2 FNYEAQ. The CDR3 bases are TGTGCCAGCAGCTCGACTCCGGGACAGGGGGCGGTTGGCTACACCTTC. Its protein is CASSSTPGQGAVGYTF.

This chain joins TRBV9 and TRBJ2-3; D gene uncertain. Trimming took 2 bases from V and 0 from J, leaving 7 bases between them. The CDR3 has 14 amino acids. CDR1 is SGDLS, CDR2 YYNGEE, per germline. The CDR3 nucleotides are TGTGCCAGCAGCGTGACACCTAGCACAGATACGCAGTATTTT. Translating gives CASSVTPSTDTQYF.

The chain recombines TRBV10-3 with TRBJ1-2; 7 positions match TRBD1. CDR1 ENHRY and CDR2 SYGVKD come from the germline V gene. This CDR3 contains 13 residues. The V segment lost 3 bases and the J segment 5 bases; nucleotides outside the gene matches: 3. The chain's CDR3 is CAISEQGIYGYTF. The CDR3 bases are TGTGCCATCAGTGAACAGGGGATATATGGCTACACCTTC.

The table lists this clone with a count of one. The chain uses TRBV5-1 and TRBJ1-2, with a weak D call TRBD1 (6 bases). Trimming stripped 6 bases from V and 4 bases from J, with 19 bases between. CDR1 is SGHRS, CDR2 YFSETQ, per germline. CDR3 length: 15 amino acids. As DNA, the CDR3 is TGCGCCAGCATCCTATCCCCGGGGGGCCTCTATGGCTACACCTTC. Amino acids: CASILSPGGLYGYTF.

A single count supports this clone. This sequence joins TRBV7-2 and TRBJ2-7; TRBD1 matches at 10 bases. V gave up 5 bases and J gave up 3 bases; unmatched junction bases: 7. This CDR3 is built from 15 residues. CDR1 and CDR2 (germline): SGHTA, FQGNSA. The CDR3 DNA is TGTGCCAGCAGCAAGGGACAGGGGACATACTACGAGCAGTACTTC. It codes for CASSKGQGTYYEQYF.

The J gene is TRBJ1-4, the V gene TRBV5-1; D perhaps matches TRBD1 (6 bases). This CDR3 is built from 13 residues. V was trimmed by 7 bases and J by 0 bases, leaving 7 bases between them. Germline assignment: CDR1 SGHRS and CDR2 YFSETQ. CDR3 region: CASRQATNEKLFF. The CDR3 DNA follows: TGCGCCAGCCGACAGGCAACTAATGAAAAACTGTTTTTT.

This chain links TRBV2 with TRBJ2-7; D perhaps matches TRBD2 (6 bases). This CDR3 has 18 amino acids. V shed 3 bases and J shed 0 bases, with 21 bases lying between them. CDR1 is SNHLY and CDR2 is FYNNEI in the germline V gene. DNA for the CDR3: TGTGCCAGCAGTGATTATGGCCGGGGGAGCAGGAGCTCCTACGAGCAGTACTTC. Protein product: CASSDYGRGSRSSYEQYF.

This sequence joins TRBV2 and TRBJ1-2; 7 bases match TRBD1. From germline, CDR1 is SNHLY and CDR2 FYNNEI. The CDR3 has 13 amino acids. The V and J ends lost 7 bases and 7 bases, in that order; junction bases with no gene match: 9. CDR3 bases: TGTGCCAGCATTCTACCAGGGGGATTTGGCTACACCTTC. This translates into CASILPGGFGYTF.

The chain recombines TRBV19 with TRBJ1-5, with no clear D. CDR3 size: 16 residues. V lost 7 bases and J lost 0, with 16 bases in between. In germline, CDR1 is LNHDA, CDR2 SQIVND (reference sequence). The CDR3 DNA sequence: TGTGCCAGTAACCATCGAGGACTGAATAGCAATCAGCCCCAGCATTTT. This translates into CASNHRGLNSNQPQHF.